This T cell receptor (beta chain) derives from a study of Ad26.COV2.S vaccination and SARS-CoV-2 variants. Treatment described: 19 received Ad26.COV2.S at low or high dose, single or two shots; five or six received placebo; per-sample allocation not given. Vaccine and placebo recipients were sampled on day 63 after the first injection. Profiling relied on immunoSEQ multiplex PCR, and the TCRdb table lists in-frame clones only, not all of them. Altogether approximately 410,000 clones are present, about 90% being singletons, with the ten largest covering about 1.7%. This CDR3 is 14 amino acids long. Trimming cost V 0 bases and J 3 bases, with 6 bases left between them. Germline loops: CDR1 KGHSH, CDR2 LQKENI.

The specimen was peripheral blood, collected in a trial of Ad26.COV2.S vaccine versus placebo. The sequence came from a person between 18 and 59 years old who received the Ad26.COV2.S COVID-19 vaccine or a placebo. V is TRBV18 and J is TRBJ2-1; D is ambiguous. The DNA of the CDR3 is TGTGCCAGCTCACCACCGGAGTACTACAATGAGCAGTTCTTC. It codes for CASSPPEYYNEQFF.